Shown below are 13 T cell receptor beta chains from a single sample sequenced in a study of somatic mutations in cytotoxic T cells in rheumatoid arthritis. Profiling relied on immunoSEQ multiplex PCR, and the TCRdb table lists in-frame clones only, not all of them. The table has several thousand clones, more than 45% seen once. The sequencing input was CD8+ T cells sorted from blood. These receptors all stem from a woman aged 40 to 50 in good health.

The CDR3 protein is CASSPRLAESRTDTQYF. The CDR3 DNA follows: TGTGCCAGCAGTCCCCGACTAGCGGAATCCCGCACAGATACGCAGTATTTT. The genes are TRBV28 and TRBJ2-3, with 9 bases fitting TRBD2. In germline, CDR1 is MDHEN, CDR2 SYDVKM. The CDR3 length is 17 residues. Trimming removed 5 bases from V and 1 base from J; junction bases left unmatched: 10. Based on the CDR3 plus reference TRBV28 and TRBJ2-3, the full variable domain is DVKVTQSSRYLVKRTGEKVFLECVQDMDHENMFWYRQDPGLGLRLIYFSYDVKMKEKGDIPEGYSVSREKKERFSLILESASTNQTSMYLCASSPRLAESRTDTQYFGPGTRLTVL.

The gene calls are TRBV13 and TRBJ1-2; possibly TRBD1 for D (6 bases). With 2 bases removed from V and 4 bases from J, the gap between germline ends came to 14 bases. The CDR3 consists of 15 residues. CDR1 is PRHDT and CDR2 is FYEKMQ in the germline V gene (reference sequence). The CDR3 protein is CASSLRGFTLYGYTF. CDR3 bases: TGTGCCAGCAGCTTAAGGGGGTTCACTCTCTATGGCTACACCTTC.

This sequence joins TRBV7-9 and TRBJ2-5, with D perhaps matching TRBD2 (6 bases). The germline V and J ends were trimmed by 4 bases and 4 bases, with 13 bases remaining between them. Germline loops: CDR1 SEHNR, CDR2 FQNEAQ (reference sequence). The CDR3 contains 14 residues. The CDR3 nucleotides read TGTGCCAGCAGCTCTAACCGGGAGATAGAGACCCAGTACTTC. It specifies CASSSNREIETQYF.

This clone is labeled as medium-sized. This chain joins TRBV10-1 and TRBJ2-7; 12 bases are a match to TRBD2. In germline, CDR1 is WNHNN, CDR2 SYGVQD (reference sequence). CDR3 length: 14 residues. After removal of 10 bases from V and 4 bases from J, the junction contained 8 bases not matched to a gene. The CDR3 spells CATDTTSGRYEQYF. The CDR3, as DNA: TGCGCCACCGATACTACTAGCGGGAGGTACGAGCAGTACTTC.

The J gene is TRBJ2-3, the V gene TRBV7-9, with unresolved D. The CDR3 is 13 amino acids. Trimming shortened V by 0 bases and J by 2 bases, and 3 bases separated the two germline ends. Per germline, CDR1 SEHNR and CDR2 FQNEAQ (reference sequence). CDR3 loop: CASSLASTDTQYF. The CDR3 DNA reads TGTGCCAGCAGCTTAGCGTCCACAGATACGCAGTATTTT. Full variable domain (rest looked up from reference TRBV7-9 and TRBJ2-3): DTGVSQNPRHKITKRGQNVTFRCDPISEHNRLYWYRQTLGQGPEFLTYFQNEAQLEKSRLLSDRFSAERPKGSFSTLEIQRTEQGDSAMYLCASSLASTDTQYFGPGTRLTVL.

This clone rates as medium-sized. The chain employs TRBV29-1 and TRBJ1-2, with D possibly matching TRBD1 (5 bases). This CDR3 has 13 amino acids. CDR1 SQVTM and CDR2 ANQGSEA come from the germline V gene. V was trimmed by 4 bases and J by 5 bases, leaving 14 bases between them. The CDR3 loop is CSVGSGTRYGYTF. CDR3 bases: TGCAGCGTTGGATCCGGGACCAGATATGGCTACACCTTC.

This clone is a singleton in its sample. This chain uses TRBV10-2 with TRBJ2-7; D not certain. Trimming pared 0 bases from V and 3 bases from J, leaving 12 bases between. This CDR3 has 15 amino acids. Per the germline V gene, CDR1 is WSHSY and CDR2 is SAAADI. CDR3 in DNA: TGCGCCAGCAGTGAGTCCTATGGCAGAAGCTACGAGCAGTACTTC. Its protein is CASSESYGRSYEQYF.

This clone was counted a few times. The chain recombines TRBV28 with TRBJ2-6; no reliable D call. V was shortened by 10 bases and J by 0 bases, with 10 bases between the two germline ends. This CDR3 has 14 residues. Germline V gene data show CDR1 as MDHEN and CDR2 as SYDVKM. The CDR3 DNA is TGTGCCACCCTACAGCCCTCTGGGGCCAACGTCCTGACTTTC. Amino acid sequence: CATLQPSGANVLTF.

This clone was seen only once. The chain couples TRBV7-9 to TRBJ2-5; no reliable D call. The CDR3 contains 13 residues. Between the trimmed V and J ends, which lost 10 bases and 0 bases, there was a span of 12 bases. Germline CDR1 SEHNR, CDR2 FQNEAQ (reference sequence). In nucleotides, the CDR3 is TGTGCCACGCAGGACGTCAACCAAGAGACCCAGTACTTC. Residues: CATQDVNQETQYF.

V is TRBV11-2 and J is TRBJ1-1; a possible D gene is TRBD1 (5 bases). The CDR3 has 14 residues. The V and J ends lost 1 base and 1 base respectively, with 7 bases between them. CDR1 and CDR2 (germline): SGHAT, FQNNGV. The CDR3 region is CASSLGQPNTEAFF. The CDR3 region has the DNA TGTGCCAGCAGCTTAGGACAGCCGAACACTGAAGCTTTCTTT.

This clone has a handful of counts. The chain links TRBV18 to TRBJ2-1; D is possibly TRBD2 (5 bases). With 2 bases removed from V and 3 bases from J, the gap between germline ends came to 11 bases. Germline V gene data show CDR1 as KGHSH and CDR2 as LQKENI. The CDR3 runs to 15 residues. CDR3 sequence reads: CASSPGKGDYNEQFF. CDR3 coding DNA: TGTGCCAGCTCACCAGGGAAGGGAGACTACAATGAGCAGTTCTTC.

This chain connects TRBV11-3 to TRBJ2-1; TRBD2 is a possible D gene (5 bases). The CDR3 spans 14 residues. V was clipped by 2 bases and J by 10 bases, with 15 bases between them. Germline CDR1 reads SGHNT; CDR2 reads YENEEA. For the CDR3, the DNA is TGTGCCAGCAGCTTAACCGGGATAGCGCGAGAGCAGTTCTTC. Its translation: CASSLTGIAREQFF.

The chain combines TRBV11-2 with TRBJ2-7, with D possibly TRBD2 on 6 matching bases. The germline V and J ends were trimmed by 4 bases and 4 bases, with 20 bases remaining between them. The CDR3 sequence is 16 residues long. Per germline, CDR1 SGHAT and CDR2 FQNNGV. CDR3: CASSSREEGRTYEQYF. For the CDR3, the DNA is TGTGCCAGCAGCTCTCGAGAGGAGGGAAGGACTTACGAGCAGTACTTC.